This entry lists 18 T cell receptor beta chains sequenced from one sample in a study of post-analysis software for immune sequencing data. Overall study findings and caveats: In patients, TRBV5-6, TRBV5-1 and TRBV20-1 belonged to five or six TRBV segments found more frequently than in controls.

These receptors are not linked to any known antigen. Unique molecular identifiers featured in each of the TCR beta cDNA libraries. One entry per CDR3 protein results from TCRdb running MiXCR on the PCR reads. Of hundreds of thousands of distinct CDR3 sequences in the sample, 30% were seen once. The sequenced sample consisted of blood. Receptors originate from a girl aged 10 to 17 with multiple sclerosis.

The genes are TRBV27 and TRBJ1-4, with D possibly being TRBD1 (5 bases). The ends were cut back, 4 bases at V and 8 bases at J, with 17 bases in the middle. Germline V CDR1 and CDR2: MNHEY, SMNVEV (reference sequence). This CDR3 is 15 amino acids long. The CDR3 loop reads CASSSRRDLGEKLFF. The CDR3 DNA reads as TGTGCCAGCAGTTCCCGGCGGGACCTGGGGGAAAAACTGTTTTTT.

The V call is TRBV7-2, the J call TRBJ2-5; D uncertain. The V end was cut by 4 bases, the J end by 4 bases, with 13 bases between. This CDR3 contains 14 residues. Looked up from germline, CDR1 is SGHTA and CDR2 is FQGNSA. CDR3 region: CASSSGPLGETQYF. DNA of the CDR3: TGTGCCAGCAGCTCCGGACCCCTGGGAGAGACCCAGTACTTC.

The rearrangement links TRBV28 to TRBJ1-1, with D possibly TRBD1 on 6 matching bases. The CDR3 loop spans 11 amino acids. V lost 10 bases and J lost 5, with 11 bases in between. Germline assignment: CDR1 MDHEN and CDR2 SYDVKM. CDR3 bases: TGTGCCACACGGGGGGCGACTGAAGCTTTCTTT. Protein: CATRGATEAFF.

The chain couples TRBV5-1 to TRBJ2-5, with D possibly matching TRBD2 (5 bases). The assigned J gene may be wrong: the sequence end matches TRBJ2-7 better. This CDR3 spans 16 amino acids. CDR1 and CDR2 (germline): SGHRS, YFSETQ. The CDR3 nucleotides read TGCGCCAGCAGCCCTGGACGGGGAGCGCAACGGGGCGAGCAGTACTTC. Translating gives CASSPGRGAQRGEQYF.

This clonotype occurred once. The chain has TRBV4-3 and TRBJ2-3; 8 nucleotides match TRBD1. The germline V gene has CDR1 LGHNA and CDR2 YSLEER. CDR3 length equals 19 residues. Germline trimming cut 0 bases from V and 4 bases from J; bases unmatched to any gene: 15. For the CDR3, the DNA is TGCGCCAGCAGCCAAGATCTCATACAAGGACAGGGCAAGGCAGATACGCAGTATTTT. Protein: CASSQDLIQGQGKADTQYF.

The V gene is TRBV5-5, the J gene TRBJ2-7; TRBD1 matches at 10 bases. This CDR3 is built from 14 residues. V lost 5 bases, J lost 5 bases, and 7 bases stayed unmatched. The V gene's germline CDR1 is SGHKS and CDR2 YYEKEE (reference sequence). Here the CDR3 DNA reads TGTGCCAGCAGTTTTGACAGGGGGCTCGACGAGCAGTACTTC. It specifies CASSFDRGLDEQYF.

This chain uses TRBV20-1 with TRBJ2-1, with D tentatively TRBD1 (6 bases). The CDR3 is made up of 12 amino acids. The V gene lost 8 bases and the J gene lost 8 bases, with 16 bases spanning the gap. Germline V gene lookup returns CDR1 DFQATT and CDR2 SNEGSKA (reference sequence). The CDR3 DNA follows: TGCAGTCCCAGAACAGGGTCCCATGAGCAGTTCTTC. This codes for CSPRTGSHEQFF.

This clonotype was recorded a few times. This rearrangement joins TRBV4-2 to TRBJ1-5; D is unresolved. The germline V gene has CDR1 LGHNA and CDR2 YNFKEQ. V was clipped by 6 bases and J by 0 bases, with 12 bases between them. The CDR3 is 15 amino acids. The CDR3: CASRAAGYSNQPQHF. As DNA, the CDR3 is TGTGCCAGCAGGGCGGCCGGTTATAGCAATCAGCCCCAGCATTTT.

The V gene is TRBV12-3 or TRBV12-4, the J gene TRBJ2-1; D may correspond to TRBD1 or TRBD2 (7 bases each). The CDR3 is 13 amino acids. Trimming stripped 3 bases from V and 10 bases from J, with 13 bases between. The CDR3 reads CASSFGGGQEQFF. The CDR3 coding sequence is TGTGCCAGCAGTTTTGGGGGGGGACAGGAGCAGTTCTTC.

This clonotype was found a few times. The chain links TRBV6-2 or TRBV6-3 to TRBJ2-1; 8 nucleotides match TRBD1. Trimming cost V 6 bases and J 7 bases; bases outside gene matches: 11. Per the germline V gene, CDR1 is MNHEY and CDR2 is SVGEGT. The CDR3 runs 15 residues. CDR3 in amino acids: CASRPGTGRLNEQFF. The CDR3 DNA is TGTGCCAGCAGGCCCGGGACAGGACGATTAAATGAGCAGTTCTTC.

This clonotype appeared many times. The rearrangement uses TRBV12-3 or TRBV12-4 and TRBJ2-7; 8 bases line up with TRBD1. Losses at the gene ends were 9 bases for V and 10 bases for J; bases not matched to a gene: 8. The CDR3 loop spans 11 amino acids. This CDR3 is CASEGTGNQYF. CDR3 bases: TGTGCCAGTGAGGGGACAGGCAATCAGTACTTC.

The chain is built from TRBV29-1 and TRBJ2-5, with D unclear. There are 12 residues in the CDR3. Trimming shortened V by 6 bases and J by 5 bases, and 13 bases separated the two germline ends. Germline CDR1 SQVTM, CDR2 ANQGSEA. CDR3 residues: CSVGRDGETQYF. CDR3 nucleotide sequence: TGCAGCGTGGGAAGGGATGGGGAGACCCAGTACTTC.

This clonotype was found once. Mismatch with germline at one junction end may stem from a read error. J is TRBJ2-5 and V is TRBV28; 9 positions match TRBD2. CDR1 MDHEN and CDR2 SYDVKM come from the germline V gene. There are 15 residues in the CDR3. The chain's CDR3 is CAGSLLAGSQETQYF. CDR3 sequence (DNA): TGTGCCGGCAGTTTGCTAGCGGGGTCCCAAGAGACCCAGTACTTC.

Here the CDR3 DNA reads TGCAGTGCGCTCGACAGGCTCGGGAATAATTCACCCCTCCACTTT. It specifies CSALDRLGNNSPLHF. The V gene is TRBV20-1, the J gene TRBJ1-6, with a weak D call TRBD1 (6 bases). CDR3 length: 15 amino acids. V lost 6 bases, J lost 5 bases, and 17 bases lay in between. Germline-derived CDR1 and CDR2 are DFQATT and SNEGSKA (reference sequence).

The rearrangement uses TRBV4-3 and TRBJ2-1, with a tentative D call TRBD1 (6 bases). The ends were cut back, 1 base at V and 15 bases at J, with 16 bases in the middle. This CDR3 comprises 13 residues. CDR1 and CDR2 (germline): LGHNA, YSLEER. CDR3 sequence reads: CASSQVPGQGRFF. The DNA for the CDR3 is TGCGCCAGCAGCCAAGTACCGGGACAAGGGCGGTTCTTC.

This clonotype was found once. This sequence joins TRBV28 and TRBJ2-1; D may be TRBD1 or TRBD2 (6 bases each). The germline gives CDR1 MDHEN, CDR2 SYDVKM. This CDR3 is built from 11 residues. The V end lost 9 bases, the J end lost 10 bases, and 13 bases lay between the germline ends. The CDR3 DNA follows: TGTGCCAGTAGTCGGGGGCGAGAGCAGTTCTTC. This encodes CASSRGREQFF. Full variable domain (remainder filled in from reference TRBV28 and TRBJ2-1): DVKVTQSSRYLVKRTGEKVFLECVQDMDHENMFWYRQDPGLGLRLIYFSYDVKMKEKGDIPEGYSVSREKKERFSLILESASTNQTSMYLCASSRGREQFFGPGTRLTVL.

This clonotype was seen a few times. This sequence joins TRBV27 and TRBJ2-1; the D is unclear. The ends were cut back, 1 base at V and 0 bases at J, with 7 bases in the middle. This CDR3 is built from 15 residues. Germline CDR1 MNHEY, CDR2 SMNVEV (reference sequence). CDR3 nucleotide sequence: TGTGCCAGCAGTTTATTCCGGAGCTCCTACAATGAGCAGTTCTTC. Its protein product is CASSLFRSSYNEQFF.

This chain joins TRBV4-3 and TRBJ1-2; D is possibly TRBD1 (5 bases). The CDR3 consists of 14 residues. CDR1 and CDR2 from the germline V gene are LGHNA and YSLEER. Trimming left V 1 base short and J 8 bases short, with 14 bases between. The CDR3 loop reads CASSQGGSGAGYTF. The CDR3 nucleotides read TGCGCCAGCAGCCAAGGGGGCAGTGGGGCGGGCTACACCTTC.